Each of the 29 T cell receptor beta chains below was sequenced from the same sample in a study of blood T cells in healthy people across ages. For the second PCR, which ran for about 7 to 11 cycles, a sample-barcoded 5' primer and a J-beta primer mix were used. TCRdb re-called the 5' RACE reads with MiXCR, one entry per CDR3 protein. The table has fewer than 1,000,000 distinct CDR3 sequences, about half seen once; the top ten hold 18%. The sample was blood. These receptors came from a man older than 75 in good health.

The chain combines TRBV7-2 with TRBJ2-3; tentatively, D is TRBD1 (7 bases). Germline V gene data show CDR1 as SGHTA and CDR2 as FQGNSA. The length of the CDR3 is 15 residues. Trimming took 5 bases from V and 2 from J, leaving 14 bases between them. The CDR3 reads CASSPGGFYTDTQYF. In DNA, the CDR3 is TGTGCCAGCAGCCCAGGGGGGTTTTACACAGATACGCAGTATTTT.

J is TRBJ2-3 and V is TRBV9; D is possibly TRBD2 (5 bases). The CDR3 runs to 16 residues. Germline V CDR1 and CDR2: SGDLS, YYNGEE. The V end was cut by 0 bases, the J end by 3 bases, with 14 bases between. CDR3 protein: CASSVVEGYQTDTQYF. CDR3 nucleotide sequence: TGTGCCAGCAGCGTAGTAGAGGGATACCAGACAGATACGCAGTATTTT.

This chain connects TRBV27 to TRBJ2-5, with D maybe TRBD1 (6 bases). The germline V gene encodes CDR1 MNHEY and CDR2 SMNVEV (reference sequence). The CDR3 has 14 amino acids. The V end was cut by 5 bases, the J end by 4 bases, with 14 bases between. Here the CDR3 DNA reads TGTGCCAGCAGTCGATGGGGGCAAGGAGAGACCCAGTACTTC. Its translation is CASSRWGQGETQYF.

The chain employs TRBV20-1 and TRBJ2-1; D unclear. The J call may be incorrect, as the DNA end agrees better with TRBJ2-7. The CDR3 is 14 amino acids. The germline V gene has CDR1 DFQATT and CDR2 SNEGSKA (reference sequence). The CDR3 is CSARSRVSYNEQYF. The CDR3 DNA reads as TGCAGTGCCCGAAGTCGAGTCTCCTACAATGAGCAGTACTTC.

Worth noting for this clonotype: One junction end disagrees with the germline gene, perhaps due to a read error. The chain links TRBV5-1 to TRBJ2-3, with D hard to call. From germline, CDR1 is SGHRS and CDR2 YFSETQ. CDR3 size: 15 residues. CDR3 coding DNA: TGCGCCAGCAGCTTGGGAAGTACAGCCTCAGATATGCAGTATTTT. Translated: CASSLGSTASDMQYF.

This clonotype was seen at least ten times. This chain uses TRBV7-9 with TRBJ2-1; perhaps D is TRBD1 or TRBD2 (5 bases each). Trimming stripped 4 bases from V and 8 bases from J, with 18 bases between. CDR1 is SEHNR and CDR2 is FQNEAQ in the germline V gene (reference sequence). The CDR3 consists of 15 residues. CDR3 DNA sequence: TGTGCCAGCAGCTGGAGTGGGGGTTTCATGGATGAGCAGTTCTTC. Translation gives CASSWSGGFMDEQFF.

The CDR3 is CASSLSQGRGGGYTF. DNA of the CDR3: TGTGCCAGCAGTTTATCCCAGGGCAGGGGAGGAGGCTACACCTTC. The chain carries TRBV27 and TRBJ1-2; possibly TRBD1 for D (6 bases). Trimming stripped 0 bases from V and 8 bases from J, with 16 bases between. This CDR3 region has 15 residues. Per the germline V gene, CDR1 is MNHEY and CDR2 is SMNVEV (reference sequence).

The chain recombines TRBV12-3 or TRBV12-4 with TRBJ2-2; D remains ambiguous. Deletions cut 1 base from V and 6 bases from J, with 6 bases between. The CDR3 has 13 residues. The CDR3 here is CASSLGAAGELFF. CDR3 coding DNA: TGTGCCAGCAGTTTAGGTGCAGCCGGGGAGCTGTTTTTT.

This clonotype was counted a few times. This chain connects TRBV5-5 to TRBJ2-1, with D possibly TRBD2 on 6 matching bases. The V gene's germline CDR1 is SGHKS and CDR2 YYEKEE (reference sequence). The CDR3 is 15 amino acids. The V gene lost 2 bases and the J gene lost 3 bases, with 12 bases spanning the gap. This chain's CDR3 is CASSLNGGSYNEQFF. For the CDR3, the DNA is TGTGCCAGCAGCTTAAACGGGGGAAGCTACAATGAGCAGTTCTTC.

The chain uses TRBV7-6 and TRBJ2-1; D may be TRBD1 (5 bases). The V gene lost 3 bases and the J gene lost 0 bases, with 15 bases spanning the gap. This CDR3 comprises 17 residues. The germline CDR1 and CDR2 sequences are SGHVS and FNYEAQ. The CDR3 sequence: CASSFITGDSSYNEQFF. CDR3 sequence (DNA): TGTGCCAGCAGCTTTATAACAGGCGATAGCTCCTACAATGAGCAGTTCTTC.

The genes are TRBV11-2 and TRBJ2-1; tentatively, D is TRBD1 (5 bases). Trimming left V 5 bases short and J 7 bases short, with 15 bases between. Germline-derived CDR1 and CDR2 are SGHAT and FQNNGV. There are 14 residues in the CDR3. DNA for the CDR3: TGTGCCAGCAGCCACCAGGGCTTTCAAAATGAGCAGTTCTTC. It specifies CASSHQGFQNEQFF.

There are a few counts of this clonotype. V gene TRBV12-3 or TRBV12-4 combines with J gene TRBJ1-1; weak D call: TRBD1 (6 bases). The CDR3 consists of 14 residues. The V end was cut by 5 bases, the J end by 4 bases, with 14 bases between. DNA for the CDR3: TGTGCCAGCAGTGCAGGGGTATGGGGCACTGAAGCTTTCTTT. Protein: CASSAGVWGTEAFF.

CDR3 nucleotide sequence: TGCGCCAGCAGCTTGAACCAACCTAATTCGAACACTGAAGCTTTCTTT. Protein product: CASSLNQPNSNTEAFF. The gene calls are TRBV5-1 and TRBJ1-1; no clear D. The germline gives CDR1 SGHRS, CDR2 YFSETQ. The CDR3 has 16 amino acids. V was trimmed by 1 base and J by 1 base, leaving 14 bases between them.

The chain couples TRBV12-3 or TRBV12-4 to TRBJ2-1, with 12 bases identical to TRBD2. This CDR3 region has 18 residues. V dropped 5 bases and J dropped 0; count of bases not matched to a gene: 8. In DNA form, the CDR3 reads TGTGCCAGCAGTAGGACTAGCGGGGCCCCGAGCTCCTACAATGAGCAGTTCTTC. This gives the protein CASSRTSGAPSSYNEQFF.

V gene TRBV5-1 combines with J gene TRBJ2-1; the D gene could be TRBD1 or TRBD2 (6 bases each). The V and J ends lost 4 bases and 6 bases respectively, with 20 bases between them. The CDR3 sequence is 16 residues long. From germline, CDR1 is SGHRS and CDR2 YFSETQ. The CDR3 DNA reads TGCGCCAGCAGCGCCGGGGGCACGGGAGTCCGCAATGAGCAGTTCTTC. Residues: CASSAGGTGVRNEQFF. Based on the CDR3 plus reference TRBV5-1 and TRBJ2-1, the full variable domain is KAGVTQTPRYLIKTRGQQVTLSCSPISGHRSVSWYQQTPGQGLQFLFEYFSETQRNKGNFPGRFSGRQFSNSRSEMNVSTLELGDSALYLCASSAGGTGVRNEQFFGPGTRLTVL.

The chain has TRBV25-1 and TRBJ2-1; a weak D match, TRBD1 (6 bases). In germline, CDR1 is MGHDK, CDR2 SYGVNS. Trimming removed 7 bases at V and 6 bases at J, with 19 bases between. This CDR3 is 15 amino acids long. CDR3 bases: TGTGCCAGCACCATCACGACAGGAGACTCCAATGAGCAGTTCTTC. It encodes CASTITTGDSNEQFF.

Notes on this clonotype: This may stem from a read error, because a much larger clone lies one nucleotide away. The chain has TRBV20-1 and TRBJ2-1; D possibly corresponds to TRBD2 (5 bases). CDR1 is DFQATT, CDR2 SNEGSKA, per germline (reference sequence). The CDR3 loop spans 15 amino acids. CDR3 sequence (DNA): TGCGGTGCTAGAGGGCCAGCCCCCGAAAACAATGAGCAGTTCTTC. Protein product: CGARGPAPENNEQFF.

This chain joins TRBV28 and TRBJ2-3, with no clear D. Germline CDR1 reads MDHEN; CDR2 reads SYDVKM. The CDR3 is 16 amino acids. V gave up 5 bases and J gave up 1 base, with 16 bases separating them. This CDR3 is CASSPPGQVGTDTQYF. In DNA form, the CDR3 reads TGTGCCAGCAGTCCCCCCGGGCAGGTGGGCACAGATACGCAGTATTTT.

CDR3 sequence reads: CASSLYLGRVDTEAFF. The CDR3 nucleotides read TGTGCCAGCAGCTTATATCTAGGCAGGGTGGACACTGAAGCTTTCTTT. The chain carries TRBV11-2 and TRBJ1-1, with a weak D call TRBD1 (5 bases). V was shortened by 2 bases and J by 3 bases, with 16 bases between the two germline ends. There are 16 residues in the CDR3. Germline assignment: CDR1 SGHAT and CDR2 FQNNGV.

This clonotype was seen repeatedly, ten times or more. The chain links TRBV29-1 to TRBJ2-5; a possible D gene is TRBD1 (6 bases). V was clipped by 7 bases and J by 6 bases, with 15 bases between them. In germline, CDR1 is SQVTM, CDR2 ANQGSEA. The CDR3 sequence is 12 residues long. CDR3 loop: CSGKPGQKTQYF. CDR3 in DNA: TGCAGCGGTAAACCGGGACAAAAGACCCAGTACTTC.

The V and J genes are TRBV7-6 and TRBJ1-1, with no clear D. The CDR3 sequence is 13 residues long. V lost 5 bases and J lost 4, with 11 bases in between. The germline V gene has CDR1 SGHVS and CDR2 FNYEAQ. DNA for the CDR3: TGTGCCAGCAGCATAGGATCGGGCACTGAAGCTTTCTTT. As protein: CASSIGSGTEAFF.

The V call is TRBV7-2, the J call TRBJ2-7, with 7 bases lining up with TRBD2. V shed 1 base and J 7 bases; nucleotides not matched to a gene: 16. This CDR3 has 17 amino acids. Germline V gene data show CDR1 as SGHTA and CDR2 as FQGNSA. The CDR3 region has the DNA TGTGCCAGCAGCTTAGTCTACGCGGGAGCGTTAGGAGATGAGCAGTACTTC. Its protein is CASSLVYAGALGDEQYF. The full variable domain, its missing parts supplied by reference TRBV7-2 and TRBJ2-7, is GAGVSQSPSNKVTEKGKDVELRCDPISGHTALYWYRQSLGQGLEFLIYFQGNSAPDKSGLPSDRFSAERTGGSVSTLTIQRTQQEDSAVYLCASSLVYAGALGDEQYFGPGTRLTVT.

The rearrangement joins TRBV6-6 to TRBJ1-1, with TRBD1 identical over 9 bases. V lost 2 bases to trimming and J lost 4 bases; unmatched junction nucleotides: 5. Germline V gene lookup returns CDR1 MNHNY and CDR2 SVGAGI (reference sequence). The CDR3 loop spans 15 amino acids. The CDR3 spells CASSYRGTGSTEAFF. In DNA, the CDR3 is TGTGCCAGCAGTTACCGGGGGACAGGGTCCACTGAAGCTTTCTTT.

This clonotype appeared a few times. The rearrangement uses TRBV12-3 or TRBV12-4 and TRBJ1-4; 9 nucleotides line up with TRBD1. The length of the CDR3 is 15 residues. V was pared by 6 bases and J by 4 bases, with 6 bases of the junction left unmatched. The DNA for the CDR3 is TGTGCCAGCAGCCTACAGGGGGCCCTTAATGAAAAACTGTTTTTT. It encodes CASSLQGALNEKLFF.

The genes are TRBV10-3 and TRBJ2-3, with 7 bases aligning to TRBD1. V lost 6 bases to trimming and J lost 4 bases; unmatched junction nucleotides: 19. The CDR3 is 18 amino acids. The germline gives CDR1 ENHRY, CDR2 SYGVKD. DNA for the CDR3: TGTGCCATCAGAAAGGACAGGACTCCCTATGTGGACGCAGATACGCAGTATTTT. Translation gives CAIRKDRTPYVDADTQYF.

The chain links TRBV5-1 to TRBJ2-3, with TRBD2 as a possible D gene (5 bases). Germline CDR1 reads SGHRS; CDR2 reads YFSETQ. The CDR3 sequence is 16 residues long. Trimming removed 0 bases from V and 1 base from J, with 12 bases in between. The CDR3 reads CASSLAAAGGTDTQYF. CDR3 DNA: TGCGCCAGCAGCTTGGCTGCGGCGGGCGGCACAGATACGCAGTATTTT.

This chain joins TRBV5-5 and TRBJ2-5; tentatively, D is TRBD1 (6 bases). TRBJ2-7 matches the DNA end more closely, so the J call is doubtful. This CDR3 has 13 residues. Germline V gene data show CDR1 as SGHKS and CDR2 as YYEKEE (reference sequence). The CDR3 is CASSSGVRNEQYF. CDR3 nucleotides: TGTGCCAGCAGCTCAGGGGTAAGGAACGAGCAGTACTTC.

This clonotype has only a few counts. The chain has TRBV7-2 and TRBJ1-1, with a tentative D call TRBD1 (6 bases). V lost 11 bases, J lost 0 bases, and 13 bases lay in between. CDR3 length: 13 residues. The germline gives CDR1 SGHTA, CDR2 FQGNSA. CDR3 sequence (DNA): TGTGCCTTAGGGGGGGGGTTGAACACTGAAGCTTTCTTT. Residues: CALGGGLNTEAFF.

This sequence joins TRBV28 and TRBJ2-3, with D possibly matching TRBD1 (6 bases). Per the germline V gene, CDR1 is MDHEN and CDR2 is SYDVKM. The CDR3 runs to 13 residues. V was cut by 10 bases and J by 0 bases, with 11 bases left in between. Here the CDR3 DNA reads TGTGCCACCCTAGGACAGAGCACAGATACGCAGTATTTT. Residues: CATLGQSTDTQYF. Based on the CDR3 plus reference TRBV28 and TRBJ2-3, the full variable domain is DVKVTQSSRYLVKRTGEKVFLECVQDMDHENMFWYRQDPGLGLRLIYFSYDVKMKEKGDIPEGYSVSREKKERFSLILESASTNQTSMYLCATLGQSTDTQYFGPGTRLTVL.